This T cell receptor beta chain was observed in a study of glioma-infiltrating T cells. This clonotype came up many times. CDR1 is LGHNA and CDR2 is YSLEER in the germline V gene. Germline trimming cut 5 bases from V and 0 bases from J; bases unmatched to any gene: 6. This CDR3 contains 16 residues. Using RNA template, CDR3s of TCR alpha and beta were amplified with iRepertoire arm-PCR. Tissue mRNA or PBMC total RNA, 100-400 ng, went into one-step reverse transcription and amplification. TCRdb analysed the multiplex PCR reads with MiXCR anew, one entry per CDR3 protein. The table includes about 110,000 distinct CDR3 sequences, less than 30% detected once.

The clonotype originates from a human donor with low-grade glioma or glioblastoma, undergoing nonglioma brain surgery, or in good health (not recorded which). V and J are TRBV4-3 and TRBJ2-1, with 8 bases aligning to TRBD1. Sequencing was carried out using glioma tissue, nonneoplastic brain tissue, or PBMCs (not recorded which). The chain's CDR3 is CASSARGLSSYNEQFF. DNA of the CDR3: TGCGCCAGCAGCGCCAGGGGGCTAAGCTCCTACAATGAGCAGTTCTTC.